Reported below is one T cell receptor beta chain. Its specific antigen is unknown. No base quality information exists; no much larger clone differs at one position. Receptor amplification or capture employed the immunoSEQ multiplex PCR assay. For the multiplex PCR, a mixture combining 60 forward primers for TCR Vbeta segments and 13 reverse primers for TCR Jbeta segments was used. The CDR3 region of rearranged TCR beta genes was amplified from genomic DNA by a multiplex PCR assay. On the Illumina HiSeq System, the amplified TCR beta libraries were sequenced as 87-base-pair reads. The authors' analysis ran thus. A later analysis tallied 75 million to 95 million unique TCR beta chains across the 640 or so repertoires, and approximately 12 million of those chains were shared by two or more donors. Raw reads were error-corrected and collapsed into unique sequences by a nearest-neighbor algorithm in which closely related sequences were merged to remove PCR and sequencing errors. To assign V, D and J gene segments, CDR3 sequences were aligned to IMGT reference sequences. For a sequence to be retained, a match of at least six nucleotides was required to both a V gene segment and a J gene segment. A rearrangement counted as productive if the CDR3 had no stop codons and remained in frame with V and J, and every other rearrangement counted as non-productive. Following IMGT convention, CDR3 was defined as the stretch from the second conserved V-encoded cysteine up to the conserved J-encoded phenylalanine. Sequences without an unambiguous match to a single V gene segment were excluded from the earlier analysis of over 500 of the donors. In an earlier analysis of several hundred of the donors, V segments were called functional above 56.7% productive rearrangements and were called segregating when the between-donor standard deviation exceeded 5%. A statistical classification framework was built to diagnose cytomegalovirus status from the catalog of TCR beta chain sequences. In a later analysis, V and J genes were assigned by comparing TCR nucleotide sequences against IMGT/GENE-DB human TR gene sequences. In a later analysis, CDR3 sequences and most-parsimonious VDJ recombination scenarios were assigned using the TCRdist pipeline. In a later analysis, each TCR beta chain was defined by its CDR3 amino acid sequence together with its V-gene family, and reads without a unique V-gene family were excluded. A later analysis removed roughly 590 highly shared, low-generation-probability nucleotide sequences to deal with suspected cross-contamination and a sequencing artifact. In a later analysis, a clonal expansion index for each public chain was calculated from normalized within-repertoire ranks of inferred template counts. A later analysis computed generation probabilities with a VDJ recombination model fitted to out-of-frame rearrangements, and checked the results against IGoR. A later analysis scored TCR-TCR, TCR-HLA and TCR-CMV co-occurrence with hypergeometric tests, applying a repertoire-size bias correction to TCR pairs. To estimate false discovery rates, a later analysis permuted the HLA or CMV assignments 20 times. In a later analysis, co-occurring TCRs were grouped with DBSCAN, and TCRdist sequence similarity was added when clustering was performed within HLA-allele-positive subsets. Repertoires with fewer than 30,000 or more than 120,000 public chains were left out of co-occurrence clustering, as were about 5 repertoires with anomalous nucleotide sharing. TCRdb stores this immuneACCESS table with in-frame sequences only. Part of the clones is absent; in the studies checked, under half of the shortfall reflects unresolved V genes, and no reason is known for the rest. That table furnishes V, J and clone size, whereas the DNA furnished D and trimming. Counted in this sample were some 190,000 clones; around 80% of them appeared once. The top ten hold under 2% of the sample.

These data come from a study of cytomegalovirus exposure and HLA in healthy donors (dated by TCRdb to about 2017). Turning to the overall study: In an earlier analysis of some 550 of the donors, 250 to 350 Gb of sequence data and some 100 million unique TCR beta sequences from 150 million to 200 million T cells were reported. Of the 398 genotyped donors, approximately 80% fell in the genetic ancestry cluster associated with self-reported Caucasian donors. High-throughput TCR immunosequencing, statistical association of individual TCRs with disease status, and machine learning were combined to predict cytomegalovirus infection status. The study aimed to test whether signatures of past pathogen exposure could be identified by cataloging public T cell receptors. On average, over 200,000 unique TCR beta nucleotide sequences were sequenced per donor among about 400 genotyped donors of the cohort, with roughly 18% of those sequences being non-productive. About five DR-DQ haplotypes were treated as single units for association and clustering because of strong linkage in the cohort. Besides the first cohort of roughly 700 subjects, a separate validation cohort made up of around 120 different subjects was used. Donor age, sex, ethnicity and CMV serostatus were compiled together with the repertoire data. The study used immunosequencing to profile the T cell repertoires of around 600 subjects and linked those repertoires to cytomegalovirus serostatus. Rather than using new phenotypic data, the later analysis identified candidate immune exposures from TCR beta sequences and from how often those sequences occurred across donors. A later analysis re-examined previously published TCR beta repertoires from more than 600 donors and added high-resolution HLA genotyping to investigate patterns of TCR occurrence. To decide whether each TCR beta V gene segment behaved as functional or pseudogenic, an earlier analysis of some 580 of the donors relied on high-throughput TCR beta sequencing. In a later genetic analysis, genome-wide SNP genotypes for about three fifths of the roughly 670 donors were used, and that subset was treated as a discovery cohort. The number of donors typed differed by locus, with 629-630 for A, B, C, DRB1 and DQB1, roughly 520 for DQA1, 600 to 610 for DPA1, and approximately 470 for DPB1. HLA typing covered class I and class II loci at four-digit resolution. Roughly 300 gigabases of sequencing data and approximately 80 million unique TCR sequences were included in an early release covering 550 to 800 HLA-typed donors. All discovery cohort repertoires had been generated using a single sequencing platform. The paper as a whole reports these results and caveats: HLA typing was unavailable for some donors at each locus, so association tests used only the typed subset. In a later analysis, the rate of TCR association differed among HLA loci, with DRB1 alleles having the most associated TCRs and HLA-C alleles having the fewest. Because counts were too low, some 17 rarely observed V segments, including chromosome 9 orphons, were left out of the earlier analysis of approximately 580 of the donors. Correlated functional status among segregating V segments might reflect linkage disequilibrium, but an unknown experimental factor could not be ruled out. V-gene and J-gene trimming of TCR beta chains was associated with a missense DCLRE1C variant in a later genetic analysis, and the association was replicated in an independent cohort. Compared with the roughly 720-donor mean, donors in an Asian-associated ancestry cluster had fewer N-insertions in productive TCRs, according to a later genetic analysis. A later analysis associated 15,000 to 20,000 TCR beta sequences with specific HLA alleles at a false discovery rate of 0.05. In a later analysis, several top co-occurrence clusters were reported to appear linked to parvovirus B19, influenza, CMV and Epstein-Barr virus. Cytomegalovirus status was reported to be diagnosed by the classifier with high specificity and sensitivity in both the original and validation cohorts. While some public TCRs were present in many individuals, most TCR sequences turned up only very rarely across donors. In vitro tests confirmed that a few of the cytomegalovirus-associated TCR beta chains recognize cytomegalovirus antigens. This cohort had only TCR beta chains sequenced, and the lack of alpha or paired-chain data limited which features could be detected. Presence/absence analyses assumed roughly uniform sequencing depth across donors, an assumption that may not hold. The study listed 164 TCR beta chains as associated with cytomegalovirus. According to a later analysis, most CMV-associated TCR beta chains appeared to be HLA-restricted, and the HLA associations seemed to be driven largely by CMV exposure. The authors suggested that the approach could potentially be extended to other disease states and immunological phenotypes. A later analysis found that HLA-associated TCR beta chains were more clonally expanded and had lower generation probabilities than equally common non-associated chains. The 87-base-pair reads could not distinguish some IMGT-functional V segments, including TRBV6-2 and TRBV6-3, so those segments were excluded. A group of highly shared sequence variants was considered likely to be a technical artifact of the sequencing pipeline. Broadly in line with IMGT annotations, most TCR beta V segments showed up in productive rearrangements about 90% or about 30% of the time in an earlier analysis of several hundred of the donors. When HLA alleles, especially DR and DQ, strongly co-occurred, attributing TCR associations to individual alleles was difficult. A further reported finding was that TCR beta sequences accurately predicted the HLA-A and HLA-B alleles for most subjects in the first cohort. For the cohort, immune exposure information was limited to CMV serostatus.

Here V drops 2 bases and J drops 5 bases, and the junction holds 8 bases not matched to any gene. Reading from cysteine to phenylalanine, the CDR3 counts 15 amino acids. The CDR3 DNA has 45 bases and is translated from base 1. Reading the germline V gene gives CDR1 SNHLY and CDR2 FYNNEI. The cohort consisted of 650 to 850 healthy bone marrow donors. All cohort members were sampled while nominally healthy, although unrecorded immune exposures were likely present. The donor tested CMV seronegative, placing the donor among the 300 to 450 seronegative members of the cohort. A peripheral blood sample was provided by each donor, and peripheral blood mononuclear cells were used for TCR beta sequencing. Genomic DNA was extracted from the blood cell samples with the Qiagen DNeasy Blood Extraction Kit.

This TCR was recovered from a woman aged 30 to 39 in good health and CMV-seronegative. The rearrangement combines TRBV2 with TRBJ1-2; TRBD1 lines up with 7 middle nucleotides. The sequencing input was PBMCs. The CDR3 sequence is CASSELRGDRYGYTF. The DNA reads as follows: TGTGCCAGCAGTGAACTCAGGGGGGATAGGTATGGCTACACCTTC.